This TCR beta chain derives from a study of HIV-infected patients and healthy controls. There are many counts of this clonotype. Reverse transcription used approximately 500 ng RNA and constant-region primers for alpha and beta. Using multiplexing indices, alpha and beta chain libraries were generated apart by chain-specific third strand synthesis. A 5' RACE adapter with a random hexamer and the SP2 primer site was joined to cDNA. TCRdb reanalysed the 5' RACE reads using MiXCR and keeps one entry per CDR3 protein. The data contain about 15,000 distinct CDR3 sequences, about 7.7% of them singletons. No cell fractionation was done, so the repertoire covers all unsorted peripheral blood T cells. V was pared by 5 bases and J by 5 bases, with 11 bases of the junction left unmatched. The length of the CDR3 is 15 residues.

What was sequenced was blood. The TCR comes from an adult in good health. V gene TRBV12-3 or TRBV12-4 combines with J gene TRBJ1-2; 7 bases agree with TRBD1. The CDR3 DNA is TGTGCCAGCAGTCATAACCGGGACAGCGCTTATGGCTACACCTTC. This encodes CASSHNRDSAYGYTF.